The 14 T cell receptor beta chains in this list originate from one sample, sequenced in a study of monozygotic twins with inflammatory bowel disease. TCRdb re-called the 5' RACE reads; one entry per CDR3 protein, DNA not given. There are around 380,000 distinct CDR3 sequences in the sample, with around 2.3% held by the top ten. The specimen sequenced was blood. The receptor source for this set is a human donor with ulcerative colitis or Crohn's disease, or a healthy co-twin of an affected twin (not recorded which).

J is TRBJ1-5 and V is TRBV27. The CDR3 totals 15 residues. From germline, CDR1 is MNHEY and CDR2 SMNVEV (reference sequence). CDR3 sequence: CASSFGRAKGQPQHF.

This chain connects TRBV5-4 to TRBJ2-1; TCRdb's D call of TRBD2 is untestable without DNA. Germline V CDR1 and CDR2: SGHNT, YYREEE (reference sequence). This CDR3 spans 15 amino acids. This CDR3 is CASSRRSGSYNEQFF.

The genes are TRBV30 and TRBJ1-5; with no DNA, the TCRdb D assignment of TRBD1 cannot be verified. CDR3 length: 17 amino acids. Germline V gene sequence: CDR1 GTSNPN, CDR2 SVGIG (reference sequence). The CDR3 here is CAWSANTGRGPNQPQHF.

CDR3 region: CASSPAGSQGTQYF. The V gene is TRBV7-7, the J gene TRBJ2-5. Germline V CDR1 and CDR2: SSHAT, FNYEAQ (reference sequence). CDR3 size: 14 residues.

This chain links TRBV9 with TRBJ1-1. Germline V gene sequence: CDR1 SGDLS, CDR2 YYNGEE. The CDR3 loop spans 14 amino acids. CDR3 residues: CASSVRVESTEAFF.

CDR3 residues: CASSEPTAYGYTF. The chain combines TRBV6-1 with TRBJ1-2. The CDR3 is 13 amino acids. Germline V gene lookup returns CDR1 MNHNS and CDR2 SASEGT.

This rearrangement joins TRBV6-5 to TRBJ1-5; TCRdb lists TRBD1, though no DNA is available to test this call. The CDR3 has 14 amino acids. In germline, CDR1 is MNHEY, CDR2 SVGAGI. CDR3 protein: CASSSWGGNQPQHF.

V and J are TRBV5-5 and TRBJ1-4. This CDR3 region has 18 residues. CDR1 and CDR2 (germline): SGHKS, YYEKEE (reference sequence). This CDR3 is CASSKNAELSATNEKLFF. Variable domain in full (rest from reference TRBV5-5 and TRBJ1-4): DAGVTQSPTHLIKTRGQQVTLRCSPISGHKSVSWYQQVLGQGPQFIFQYYEKEERGRGNFPDRFSARQFPNYSSELNVNALLLGDSALYLCASSKNAELSATNEKLFFGSGTQLSVL.

The rearrangement uses TRBV30 and TRBJ1-2; absent DNA, TCRdb's TRBD1 call cannot be checked. Germline CDR1 and CDR2: GTSNPN and SVGIG (reference sequence). This CDR3 region has 15 residues. CDR3 protein: CAWKAWTGVNYGYTF.

The rearrangement links TRBV19 to TRBJ2-3; no DNA is available, so the TRBD2 call from TCRdb remains unchecked. This CDR3 has 16 residues. Germline CDR1 is LNHDA and CDR2 is SQIVND (reference sequence). The CDR3 sequence is CASSIWRARSTDTQYF.

This sequence joins TRBV10-3 and TRBJ1-6. CDR3 length equals 16 residues. CDR1 and CDR2 (germline): ENHRY, SYGVKD. The CDR3 spells CAISESRASNNSPLHF.

The V call is TRBV7-2, the J call TRBJ2-1; TCRdb gives TRBD2 as the D gene, but with no DNA this cannot be confirmed. The germline CDR1 and CDR2 sequences are SGHTA and FQGNSA. The CDR3 contains 15 residues. The CDR3 is CASSLAGLAVNEQFF.

The V gene is TRBV10-3, the J gene TRBJ1-3. The CDR3 is 14 residues long. The germline V gene has CDR1 ENHRY and CDR2 SYGVKD. The CDR3: CAISPISSGNTIYF.

The chain couples TRBV6-1 to TRBJ1-1; the TCRdb call, TRBD1, lacks DNA for checking. The CDR3 has 15 amino acids. From germline, CDR1 is MNHNS and CDR2 SASEGT. The CDR3 reads CASSPRTGSNTEAFF.